This T cell receptor (beta chain) derives from a study of T cells in Graves' hyperthyroidism and ophthalmopathy. CDR1 is DFQATT, CDR2 SNEGSKA, per germline (reference sequence). This CDR3 comprises 16 residues. V lost 3 bases and J lost 5; bases outside the gene matches: 12. From RNA transcripts, TCR beta CDR3 regions were amplified. Using the HTBI primer set, a first-round RT-PCR was run on the TCR CDR3. TCRdb processed the multiplex PCR reads anew with MiXCR; each CDR3 protein has one entry. The sample shows over 250,000 distinct CDR3 sequences, less than 30% of them seen only once. Sequencing was carried out using blood. The receptor's source is a man aged 35 to 55 with Graves' hyperthyroidism that later progressed to Graves' ophthalmopathy. This rearrangement joins TRBV20-1 to TRBJ2-5, with TRBD2 matching 10 bases. DNA of the CDR3: TGCAGTGCTAGTGGCCAGCGGGAGGGCCTCGCTGAGACCCAGTACTTC. It codes for CSASGQREGLAETQYF.